These T cell receptor beta chains were read from a single sample in a study of cytomegalovirus exposure and HLA in healthy donors. TCRdb keeps only in-frame clones here, not all; method: immunoSEQ multiplex PCR. The sample holds 160,000 or so clones, around 85% seen once. Sequencing input: PBMCs. These TCRs come from a man aged 50-60 years in good health and CMV-seropositive. Each CDR3 is given with its conserved first and last residue. A D gene is named only where the DNA matches it firmly. The size of a clone is reported for some rows only, either as once, few or many, or as a class for expanded clones.

TRBJ2-1 | TRBV11-2 | TRBD2 | - | TGTGCCAGCAGCTTGGGACTAGCGGGCGTGGATGAGCAGTTCTTC | CASSLGLAGVDEQFF
TRBJ1-2 | TRBV2 | - | - | TGTGCCAGCAGGGGACTCCAAACCCTTGGCTACACCTTC | CASRGLQTLGYTF
TRBJ2-5 | TRBV28 | TRBD1 | - | TGTGCCAGCAGACGGACAGGGGAGGAGACCCAGTACTTC | CASRRTGEETQYF
TRBJ2-3 | TRBV7-9 | - | - | TGTGCCAGCAGCTTAGGAGGTATCACAGATACGCAGTATTTT | CASSLGGITDTQYF
TRBJ2-1 | TRBV19 | - | - | TGTGCCAGTAGTATTGGGGCTGAGGACTGGGGGCCGTTTAATGAGCAGTTCTTC | CASSIGAEDWGPFNEQFF
TRBJ2-1 | TRBV29-1 | TRBD1 | few | TGCAGCGTTGGGCAGGGGGATGAGCAGTTCTTC | CSVGQGDEQFF
TRBJ1-2 | TRBV20-1 | TRBD1 | - | TGCAGTGCGGGACAGGGCTACACCTTC | CSAGQGYTF
TRBJ1-5 | TRBV5-6 | - | - | TGTGCCAGCAGCTTGTATGACAGACCAAATTCACCCCAGCATTTT | CASSLYDRPNSPQHF
TRBJ2-3 | TRBV18 | TRBD2 | - | TGTGCCAGCTCACCACCGCGGATAGCGGGAGAGGGGGGCACAGATACGCAGTATTTT | CASSPPRIAGEGGTDTQYF
TRBJ2-1 | TRBV29-1 | - | few | TGCATCGCCAGGGGTAGCTCCTACAATGAGCAGTTCTTC | CIARGSSYNEQFF
TRBJ2-5 | TRBV2 | - | few | TGTGCCAGCCGACCCGGGAGCACCGGAGAGACCCAGTACTTC | CASRPGSTGETQYF
TRBJ2-7 | TRBV5-8 | - | - | TGTGCCAGCAGCTTAGTGGACAGTCGGTCGGAGCAGTACTTC | CASSLVDSRSEQYF
TRBJ2-3 | TRBV9 | TRBD2 | - | TGTGCCAGCAGCGCCGAACTTAGCGGGAGGGAATTCACAGATACGCAGTATTTT | CASSAELSGREFTDTQYF
TRBJ2-1 | TRBV5-4 | TRBD1 | - | TGTGCCAGCAGCTCCTTTGCGGGACAGGGCAGCTCCTACAATGAGCAGTTCTTC | CASSSFAGQGSSYNEQFF
TRBJ1-6 | TRBV28 | TRBD1 | - | TGTGCCAGCAGTCCCCGGGACAGGGACGGTTCACCCCTCCACTTT | CASSPRDRDGSPLHF
TRBJ1-1 | TRBV2 | TRBD1 | - | TGTGCCAGCACGAGGGACAGAAACACTGAAGCTTTCTTT | CASTRDRNTEAFF
TRBJ2-1 | TRBV19 | - | - | TGTGCCAGTAGTCCCCCCGGCGGCTCCTACAATGAGCAGTTCTTC | CASSPPGGSYNEQFF
TRBJ2-7 | TRBV19 | - | - | TGTGCCAGTAGTTGGGGCCAGAACTACGAGCAGTACTTC | CASSWGQNYEQYF
TRBJ2-7 | TRBV28 | TRBD1 | - | TGTGCCAGCACGGACAGGGGGCTCGAGCAGTACTTC | CASTDRGLEQYF
TRBJ2-1 | TRBV11-2 | TRBD2 | - | TGTGCCAGCAGCGTCCCCGGGGGGGAGCAGTTCTTC | CASSVPGGEQFF
TRBJ2-1 | TRBV7-2 | TRBD2 | - | TGTGCCAGCAGCTTAGAGGCCAGCGGGAGAGACAATGAGCAGTTCTTC | CASSLEASGRDNEQFF
TRBJ2-3 | TRBV11-1 | - | - | TGTGCCAGCAACTCAAAGCGAAACAGGGCCTTCACAGATACGCAGTATTTT | CASNSKRNRAFTDTQYF
TRBJ2-4 | TRBV28 | - | - | TGTGCCAGCAGTTTCAAAGCGTTCAACATTCAGTACTTC | CASSFKAFNIQYF
TRBJ2-7 | TRBV2 | TRBD2 | - | TGTGCCACCGTCGGCGGGAGGGCCTGGGAGCAGTACTTC | CATVGGRAWEQYF
TRBJ1-5 | TRBV2 | - | - | TGTGCCAGCAACGAGGACAGCTTAGGGAATCAGCCCCAGCATTTT | CASNEDSLGNQPQHF
TRBJ2-5 | TRBV7-6 | TRBD2 | - | TGTGCCAGCAGCTTTAGCCCTAGCGGGCAAGAGACCCAGTACTTC | CASSFSPSGQETQYF
TRBJ1-4 | TRBV5-1 | - | once | TGCGCCAGCAGCGTGGAGGACGGGGGGAATGAAAAACTGTTTTTT | CASSVEDGGNEKLFF
TRBJ2-3 | TRBV9 | - | - | TGTGCCAGCAGCGACTTGGGGACTACAGATACGCAGTATTTT | CASSDLGTTDTQYF
TRBJ1-5 | TRBV19 | TRBD1 | - | TGTGCCAGTAGTATAGCCGCAGGGGGAAGGCAGCCCCAGCATTTT | CASSIAAGGRQPQHF
TRBJ2-1 | TRBV19 | TRBD1 | - | TGTGCCAGTAGGTGGGACAGGGGGCGCTTCGATGAGCAGTTCTTC | CASRWDRGRFDEQFF
TRBJ1-1 | TRBV5-5 | TRBD1 | - | TGTGCCAGCAGCACACAACAGGGGCGGACTGAAGCTTTCTTT | CASSTQQGRTEAFF
TRBJ2-1 | TRBV9 | TRBD2 | once | TGTGCCAGCAGCGTGATAGCGGGTCAGAATGAGCAGTTCTTC | CASSVIAGQNEQFF
TRBJ2-1 | TRBV11-3 | TRBD1 | - | TGTGCCAGCAGCCATGGGGGGGACAGGGGTTACAATGAGCAGTTCTTC | CASSHGGDRGYNEQFF
TRBJ2-1 | TRBV25-1 | - | once | TGTGCCAGCAGTGGGCCGATCAATGAGCAGTTCTTC | CASSGPINEQFF
TRBJ2-1 | TRBV7-9 | TRBD2 | - | TGTTCCAGCAGCTTAGATAGCGGGGGGCCCATCCACAATGAGCAGTTCTTC | CSSSLDSGGPIHNEQFF
TRBJ1-1 | TRBV4-1 | - | - | TGCGCCAGCAGCCAAGTGGCTGGCAGGGCGGGAACTGAAGCTTTCTTT | CASSQVAGRAGTEAFF
TRBJ1-1 | TRBV19 | - | - | TGTGCCAGTAGTATACAGGGCCTGAACACTGAAGCTTTCTTT | CASSIQGLNTEAFF
TRBJ1-2 | TRBV7-9 | - | - | TGTGCCAGCGGGGAGGCGGGCAATGGCTACACCTTC | CASGEAGNGYTF
TRBJ2-2 | TRBV11-3 | TRBD1 | once | TGTGCCAGCAGCTCTTCGGGACAGTTTACCGGGGAGCTGTTTTTT | CASSSSGQFTGELFF
TRBJ2-3 | TRBV4-1 | - | - | TGCGCCAGCAGCCAAGCTACTAGCACAGATACGCAGTATTTT | CASSQATSTDTQYF
TRBJ2-2 | TRBV30 | - | - | TGTGCCTGGAGTGCATTACTCACCGGGGAGCTGTTTTTT | CAWSALLTGELFF
TRBJ2-3 | TRBV28 | TRBD2 | - | TGTGCCAGCAGCCCCCGACTAGCGGGACCGGCAGATACGCAGTATTTT | CASSPRLAGPADTQYF